This T cell receptor (beta chain) emerged from a study of radiotherapy plus CTLA-4 blockade in lung cancer. Whole-study context: Objective responses arose in around a sixth of patients, and 25% to 40% experienced disease control.

Clones were sequenced by immunoSEQ multiplex PCR, and TCRdb holds only the in-frame ones, with some missing. The sample records about 62,000 clones, 60% to 80% being singletons. Remarks on this clone: Its target is not known.

Looked up from germline, CDR1 is MDHEN and CDR2 is SYDVKM. The CDR3 consists of 15 residues. J gave up 3 bases and V 3 bases, and 5 bases lay outside the gene matches. Study conclusions and caveats: Interferon-beta, together with early blood T cell clone dynamics, reportedly best predicted response. TCR clones of tumor origin grew in blood after radiotherapy plus ipilimumab.

The chain combines TRBV28 with TRBJ1-2, with TRBD1 matching 9 bases. Sample: peripheral blood, taken from a patient treated with radiotherapy plus ipilimumab. The origin of this receptor is a human donor with non-small cell lung cancer who had a complete response to radiotherapy plus ipilimumab. The CDR3 DNA follows: TGTGCCAGCAGTTTGGGACAGGGCATTTACTATGGCTACACCTTC. This gives the protein CASSLGQGIYYGYTF.